This record covers a single TCR beta chain. At the DNA level, this CDR3 is encoded by other sequences in the same sample as well. Under the authors' procedure: Reference gene primer amplification yielded estimated nucleated cell counts. Assay used: immunoSEQ multiplex PCR; TCRdb lists only in-frame clones, some missing. The V and J calls and clone size come from that table; D and trimming were worked out from the DNA. The sample lists a few hundred thousand clones; about 83% were seen once. This specimen comes from a study of blood T cell repertoires in COVID-19. Study information: Specimens from acute and convalescent COVID-19 originated in the United States, Italy and Spain.

The V gene end was trimmed by 6 bases and the J gene end by 2 bases; junction bases not matched to a gene: 5. CDR3 length equals 15 residues. The V gene's germline CDR1 is MNHEY and CDR2 SMNVEV (reference sequence). Source material: peripheral blood. This sequence was found in a young man who had recovered from COVID-19. This chain connects TRBV27 to TRBJ2-5, with 11 bases matching TRBD2. The CDR3 protein is CASRTTSGGQETQYF. In DNA, the CDR3 is TGTGCCAGCAGAACTACTAGCGGGGGTCAAGAGACCCAGTACTTC.